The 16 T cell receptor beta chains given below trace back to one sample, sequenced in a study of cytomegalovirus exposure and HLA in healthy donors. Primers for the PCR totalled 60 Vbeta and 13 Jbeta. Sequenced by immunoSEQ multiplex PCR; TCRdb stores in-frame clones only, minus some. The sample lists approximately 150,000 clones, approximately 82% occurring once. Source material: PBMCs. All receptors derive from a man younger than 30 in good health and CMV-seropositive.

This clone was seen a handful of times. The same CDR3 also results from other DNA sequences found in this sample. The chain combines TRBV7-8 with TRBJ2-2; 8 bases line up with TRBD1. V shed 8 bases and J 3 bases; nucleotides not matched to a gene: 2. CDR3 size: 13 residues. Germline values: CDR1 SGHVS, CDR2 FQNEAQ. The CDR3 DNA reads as TGTGCCAGCCTGGGACAGGACACCGGGGAGCTGTTTTTT. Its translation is CASLGQDTGELFF.

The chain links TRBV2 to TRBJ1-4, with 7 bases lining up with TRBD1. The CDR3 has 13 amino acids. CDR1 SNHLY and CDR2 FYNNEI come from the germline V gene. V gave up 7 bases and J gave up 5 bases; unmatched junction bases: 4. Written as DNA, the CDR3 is TGTGCCAGCATCCGGGACAGAAATGAAAAACTGTTTTTT. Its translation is CASIRDRNEKLFF.

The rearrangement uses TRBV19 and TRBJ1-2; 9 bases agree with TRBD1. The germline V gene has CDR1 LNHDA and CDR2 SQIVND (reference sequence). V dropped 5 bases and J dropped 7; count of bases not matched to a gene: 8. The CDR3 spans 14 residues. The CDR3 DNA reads TGTGCCAGTAGTCCGAGTGGACAGGGGTGTGGCTACACCTTC. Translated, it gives CASSPSGQGCGYTF.

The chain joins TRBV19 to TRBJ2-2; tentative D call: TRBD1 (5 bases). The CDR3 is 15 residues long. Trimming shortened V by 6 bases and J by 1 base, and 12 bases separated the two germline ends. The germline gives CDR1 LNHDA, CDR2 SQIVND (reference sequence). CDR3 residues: CASRPGRLNTGELFF. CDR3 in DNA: TGTGCCAGTAGACCAGGGCGATTGAACACCGGGGAGCTGTTTTTT. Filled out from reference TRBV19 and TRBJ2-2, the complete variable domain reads DGGITQSPKYLFRKEGQNVTLSCEQNLNHDAMYWYRQDPGQGLRLIYYSQIVNDFQKGDIAEGYSVSREKKESFPLTVTSAQKNPTAFYLCASRPGRLNTGELFFGEGSRLTVL.

The CDR3 bases are TGTGCCAGCAGCTTGCCCAGGGCGGCTGGCTACACCTTC. Translation: CASSLPRAAGYTF. The chain combines TRBV5-6 with TRBJ1-2, with D tentatively TRBD1 (5 bases). The CDR3 length is 13 residues. Per germline, CDR1 SGHDT and CDR2 YYEEEE. Trimming removed 1 base from V and 7 bases from J, with 11 bases in between.

DNA of the CDR3: TGCGCCAGCAGCTTGGACAGGGGGCTCAATGAGCAGTTCTTC. Translating gives CASSLDRGLNEQFF. The rearrangement links TRBV5-1 to TRBJ2-1, with 9 bases that match TRBD1. The V gene end was trimmed by 0 bases and the J gene end by 6 bases; junction bases not matched to a gene: 1. The CDR3 spans 14 residues. CDR1 is SGHRS, CDR2 YFSETQ, per germline.

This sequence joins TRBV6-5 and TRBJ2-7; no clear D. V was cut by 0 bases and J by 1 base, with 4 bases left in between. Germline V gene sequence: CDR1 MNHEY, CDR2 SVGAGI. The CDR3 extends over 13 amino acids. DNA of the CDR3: TGTGCCAGCAGTTACTCACGGTCCTACGAGCAGTACTTC. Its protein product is CASSYSRSYEQYF.

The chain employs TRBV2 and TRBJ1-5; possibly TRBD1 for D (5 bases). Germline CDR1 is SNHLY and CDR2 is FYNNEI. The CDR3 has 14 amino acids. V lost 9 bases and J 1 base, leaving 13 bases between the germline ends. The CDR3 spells CASLKEGSNQPQHF. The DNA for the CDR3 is TGTGCCAGTCTAAAGGAGGGGAGCAATCAGCCCCAGCATTTT.

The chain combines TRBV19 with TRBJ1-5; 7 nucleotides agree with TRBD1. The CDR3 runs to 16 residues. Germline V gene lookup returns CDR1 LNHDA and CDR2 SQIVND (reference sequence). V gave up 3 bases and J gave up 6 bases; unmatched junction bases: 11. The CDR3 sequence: CASSIITGAQSQPQHF. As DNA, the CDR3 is TGTGCCAGTAGTATTATTACAGGGGCGCAGAGTCAGCCCCAGCATTTT.

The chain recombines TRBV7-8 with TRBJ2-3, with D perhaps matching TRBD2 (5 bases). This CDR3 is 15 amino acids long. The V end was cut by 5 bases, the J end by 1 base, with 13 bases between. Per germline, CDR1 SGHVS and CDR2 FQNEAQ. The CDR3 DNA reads TGTGCCAGCAGCAAGGACTTTCTACGCACAGATACGCAGTATTTT. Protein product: CASSKDFLRTDTQYF.

In DNA form, the CDR3 reads TGTGCCAGCAGCGCGGGAAACACCATATATTTT. This translates into CASSAGNTIYF. This chain uses TRBV27 with TRBJ1-3; D not certain. V was trimmed by 6 bases and J by 4 bases, leaving 4 bases between them. The CDR3 length is 11 residues. Germline V gives CDR1 MNHEY, CDR2 SMNVEV (reference sequence).

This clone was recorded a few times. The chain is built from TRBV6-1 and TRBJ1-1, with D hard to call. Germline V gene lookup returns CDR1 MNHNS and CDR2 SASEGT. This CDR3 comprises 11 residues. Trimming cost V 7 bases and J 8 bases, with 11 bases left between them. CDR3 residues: CASTLGAEAFF. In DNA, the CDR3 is TGTGCCAGCACCTTAGGAGCCGAAGCTTTCTTT.

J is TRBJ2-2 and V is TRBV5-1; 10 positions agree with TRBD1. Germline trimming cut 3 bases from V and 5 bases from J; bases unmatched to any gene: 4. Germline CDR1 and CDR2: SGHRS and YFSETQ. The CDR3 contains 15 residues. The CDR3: CASSSGTGDTGELFF. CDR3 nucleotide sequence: TGCGCCAGCAGCTCCGGGACAGGGGATACCGGGGAGCTGTTTTTT.

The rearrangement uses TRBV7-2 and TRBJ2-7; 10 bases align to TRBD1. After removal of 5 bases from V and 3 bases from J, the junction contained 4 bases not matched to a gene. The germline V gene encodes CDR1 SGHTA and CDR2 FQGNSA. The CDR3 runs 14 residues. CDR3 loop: CASSPWDRGYEQYF. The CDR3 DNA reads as TGTGCCAGCAGCCCCTGGGACAGGGGCTACGAGCAGTACTTC.

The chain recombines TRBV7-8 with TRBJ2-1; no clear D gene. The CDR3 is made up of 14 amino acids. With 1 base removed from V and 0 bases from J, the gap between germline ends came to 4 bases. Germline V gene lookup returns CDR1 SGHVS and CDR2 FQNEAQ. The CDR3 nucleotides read TGTGCCAGCAGCTTAGGGAGCTCCTACAATGAGCAGTTCTTC. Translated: CASSLGSSYNEQFF.

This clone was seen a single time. CDR3 region: CASSSEGGRNYNEQFF. In nucleotides, the CDR3 is TGCGCCAGCAGCTCTGAGGGGGGGAGGAATTACAATGAGCAGTTCTTC. V is TRBV5-1 and J is TRBJ2-1; possibly TRBD2 for D (7 bases). V was cut by 3 bases and J by 4 bases, with 17 bases left in between. The CDR3 totals 16 residues. Germline-derived CDR1 and CDR2 are SGHRS and YFSETQ.